The next 27 T cell receptor beta chains were all read from a single sample in a study of blood T cell repertoires in COVID-19. Measured with immunoSEQ multiplex PCR; TCRdb has only the in-frame clones, and not every one. The sample has around 110,000 clones, less than 90% seen once; the top ten hold about 2.2%. Sequencing was carried out using peripheral blood. The receptors shown here come from a man aged 25 to 45 with acute or convalescent COVID-19.

The CDR3 protein is CASSELGTGYQNTEAFF. As DNA, the CDR3 is TGTGCCAGCAGTGAATTAGGGACAGGGTACCAGAACACTGAAGCTTTCTTT. The genes are TRBV2 and TRBJ1-1, with 9 bases fitting TRBD1. J gave up 1 base and V 2 bases, and 8 bases lay outside the gene matches. This CDR3 is 17 amino acids long. The germline CDR1 and CDR2 sequences are SNHLY and FYNNEI.

The chain employs TRBV4-3 and TRBJ2-4; TRBD2 matches 7 bases. V trimming: 0 bases; J trimming: 1 base; junction bases outside the gene matches: 6. This CDR3 is 17 amino acids long. From germline, CDR1 is LGHNA and CDR2 YSLEER. CDR3 DNA sequence: TGCGCCAGCAGCCAAGATTGGGGGGGACGGGCCAAAAACATTCAGTACTTC. Amino acid sequence: CASSQDWGGRAKNIQYF.

The chain employs TRBV6-5 and TRBJ1-6; the D is unclear. Trimming stripped 4 bases from V and 6 bases from J, with 10 bases between. The CDR3 has 14 amino acids. Looked up from germline, CDR1 is MNHEY and CDR2 is SVGAGI. The CDR3 bases are TGTGCCAGCAGTTTACCGGGTCCTAATTCACCCCTCCACTTT. Its protein is CASSLPGPNSPLHF.

In this sample, this clone turned up a few times. This rearrangement joins TRBV5-4 to TRBJ2-2, with D tentatively TRBD1 (6 bases). This CDR3 contains 17 residues. The germline V and J ends were trimmed by 4 bases and 2 bases, with 18 bases remaining between them. The germline gives CDR1 SGHNT, CDR2 YYREEE (reference sequence). This CDR3 reads CASSDVADRLNTGELFF. In DNA, the CDR3 is TGTGCCAGCAGCGATGTAGCCGACAGGTTAAACACCGGGGAGCTGTTTTTT.

The rearrangement joins TRBV2 to TRBJ2-3, with a tentative D call TRBD1 (7 bases). The length of the CDR3 is 15 residues. Germline values: CDR1 SNHLY, CDR2 FYNNEI. V was shortened by 6 bases and J by 0 bases, with 13 bases between the two germline ends. In DNA, the CDR3 is TGTGCCAGCAGGGAGACAGGGACTAGCACAGATACGCAGTATTTT. Its translation: CASRETGTSTDTQYF.

V usage is TRBV7-2 and J usage is TRBJ1-1, with D perhaps TRBD1 (6 bases). The V end was cut by 2 bases, the J end by 5 bases, with 12 bases between. The CDR3 length is 14 residues. The V gene's germline CDR1 is SGHTA and CDR2 FQGNSA. Written as DNA, the CDR3 is TGTGCCAGCAGCTTAACCCAGGGGCGTACTGAAGCTTTCTTT. Residues: CASSLTQGRTEAFF.

The rearrangement uses TRBV4-3 and TRBJ2-2; the D gene is possibly TRBD1 (5 bases). This CDR3 comprises 15 residues. Germline CDR1 reads LGHNA; CDR2 reads YSLEER. V lost 4 bases, J lost 2 bases, and 11 bases lay in between. This chain's CDR3 is CASSRTKLNTGELFF. In nucleotides, the CDR3 is TGCGCCAGCAGCCGGACAAAACTAAACACCGGGGAGCTGTTTTTT.

The CDR3 protein is CASSSVRQNEKLFF. CDR3 DNA: TGTGCCAGCAGCTCCGTGCGGCAAAACGAAAAACTGTTTTTT. The chain is built from TRBV3-1 (or the pseudogene TRBV3-2) and TRBJ1-4; D remains ambiguous. Germline V CDR1 and CDR2: LGHDT, YNNKEL (reference sequence). V lost 5 bases, J lost 8 bases, and 15 bases lay in between. The CDR3 contains 14 residues.

The chain couples TRBV4-2 to TRBJ1-1, with TRBD1 identical over 7 bases. This CDR3 is 14 amino acids long. Germline V gene data show CDR1 as LGHNA and CDR2 as YNFKEQ. Unmatched junction bases numbered 8, after V lost 2 bases and J lost 8 bases. The CDR3 region is CASSQPQGSPEAFF. For the CDR3, the DNA is TGTGCCAGCAGCCAACCACAGGGGTCCCCCGAAGCTTTCTTT.

This clone appeared a few times. The chain is built from TRBV4-1 and TRBJ2-2; 10 bases align to TRBD2. CDR3 length: 15 amino acids. Germline-derived CDR1 and CDR2 are MGHRA and YSYEKL. V shed 4 bases, J shed 4 bases, and the junction held 3 bases outside the gene matches. The CDR3 sequence is CASSPGLASTGELFF. In DNA form, the CDR3 reads TGCGCCAGCAGCCCGGGACTAGCGAGCACCGGGGAGCTGTTTTTT.

The sample holds a few counts of this clone. The chain has TRBV30 and TRBJ1-2, with unresolved D. V was pared by 2 bases and J by 4 bases, with 8 bases between. Per germline, CDR1 GTSNPN and CDR2 SVGIG (reference sequence). This CDR3 spans 12 amino acids. The CDR3 DNA follows: TGTGCCTGGAGTTCTCAGTCCTATGGCTACACCTTC. Its protein product is CAWSSQSYGYTF.

J is TRBJ2-2 and V is TRBV30, with a possible D match to TRBD1 (6 bases). Trimming shortened V by 5 bases and J by 4 bases, and 8 bases separated the two germline ends. CDR1 GTSNPN and CDR2 SVGIG come from the germline V gene (reference sequence). The CDR3 consists of 12 residues. DNA for the CDR3: TGTGCCTGGTGCAGGGGCACCGGGGAGCTGTTTTTT. It yields the protein CAWCRGTGELFF.

This clone was found once. The chain is built from TRBV12-3 or TRBV12-4 and TRBJ1-1, with 7 bases aligning to TRBD1. The CDR3 extends over 12 amino acids. Trimming at V came to 5 bases and at J to 10 bases, leaving 7 bases not matched to a gene. The chain's CDR3 is CASSQGGWGAFF. The CDR3 bases are TGTGCCAGCAGTCAGGGGGGTTGGGGAGCTTTCTTT.

The V call is TRBV6-5, the J call TRBJ2-3; D perhaps matches TRBD2 (5 bases). V lost 7 bases and J 4 bases, leaving 9 bases between the germline ends. The CDR3 totals 12 residues. The germline CDR1 and CDR2 sequences are MNHEY and SVGAGI. The DNA of the CDR3 is TGTGCCAGCACTCCTAGCCCAGATACGCAGTATTTT. This gives the protein CASTPSPDTQYF.

The chain has TRBV18 and TRBJ2-6, with 7 bases aligning to TRBD1. The CDR3 is 17 residues long. The V segment lost 0 bases and the J segment 1 base; nucleotides outside the gene matches: 3. The germline CDR1 and CDR2 sequences are KGHSH and LQKENI. CDR3 amino acids: CASSPPQGKSGANVLTF. In DNA form, the CDR3 reads TGTGCCAGCTCACCACCACAGGGGAAATCTGGGGCCAACGTCCTGACTTTC. The whole variable domain, filled in from reference TRBV18 and TRBJ2-6, reads NAGVMQNPRHLVRRRGQEARLRCSPMKGHSHVYWYRQLPEEGLKFMVYLQKENIIDESGMPKERFSAEFPKEGPSILRIQQVVRGDSAAYFCASSPPQGKSGANVLTFGAGSRLTVL.

The chain recombines TRBV7-6 with TRBJ2-2; D ambiguous. V lost 4 bases and J 2 bases, leaving 11 bases between the germline ends. Germline V gene sequence: CDR1 SGHVS, CDR2 FNYEAQ. There are 15 residues in the CDR3. CDR3 region: CASSSTSSNTGELFF. The CDR3 DNA reads as TGTGCCAGCAGCTCTACCTCCTCAAACACCGGGGAGCTGTTTTTT.

The chain recombines TRBV29-1 with TRBJ1-3; maybe TRBD1 (6 bases). Deletions cut 3 bases from V and 4 bases from J, with 16 bases between. The CDR3 extends over 15 amino acids. Germline V gene data show CDR1 as SQVTM and CDR2 as ANQGSEA. The CDR3 sequence: CSVDTGRGRGNTIYF. The CDR3, as DNA: TGCAGCGTTGATACGGGCAGGGGACGGGGAAACACCATATATTTT.

The chain recombines TRBV14 with TRBJ1-2; the D gene is possibly TRBD1 (6 bases). The CDR3 sequence is 15 residues long. Germline V gives CDR1 SGHDN, CDR2 FVKESK. With 1 base removed from V and 8 bases from J, the gap between germline ends came to 17 bases. The CDR3 reads CASSQAGQRVGGYTF. The CDR3 DNA reads TGTGCCAGCAGCCAAGCCGGACAGAGGGTTGGCGGCTACACCTTC.

V is TRBV6-6 and J is TRBJ2-4, with TRBD1 matching 7 bases. The V gene end was trimmed by 6 bases and the J gene end by 2 bases; junction bases not matched to a gene: 7. Per germline, CDR1 MNHNY and CDR2 SVGAGI (reference sequence). This CDR3 has 15 amino acids. Here the CDR3 DNA reads TGTGCCAGCAGGATACTACAGGGGACCAAAAACATTCAGTACTTC. Translated, it gives CASRILQGTKNIQYF.

The chain employs TRBV4-3 and TRBJ1-2; no firm D call. The V end lost 0 bases, the J end lost 11 bases, and 7 bases lay between the germline ends. CDR3 size: 11 residues. Germline V gene data show CDR1 as LGHNA and CDR2 as YSLEER. Here the CDR3 DNA reads TGCGCCAGCAGCCAAGATGCACTTTACACCTTC. Amino acids: CASSQDALYTF.

This clone came up a few times. The V call is TRBV7-8, the J call TRBJ1-5; no definite D call. The germline gives CDR1 SGHVS, CDR2 FQNEAQ. This CDR3 spans 16 amino acids. Trimming left V 1 base short and J 6 bases short, with 16 bases between. The CDR3 sequence: CASSLGVTPRSQPQHF. The CDR3 DNA follows: TGTGCCAGCAGCTTAGGAGTGACACCCCGCAGTCAGCCCCAGCATTTT.

V gene TRBV7-2 combines with J gene TRBJ2-1; a possible D gene is TRBD1 (6 bases). The CDR3 sequence is 16 residues long. V dropped 2 bases and J dropped 6 bases, with 17 bases sitting between them. Germline loops: CDR1 SGHTA, CDR2 FQGNSA. DNA for the CDR3: TGTGCCAGCAGCTTAATAGTGGGGGCGAGGACCAATGAGCAGTTCTTC. Amino acid sequence: CASSLIVGARTNEQFF.

The CDR3 spells CSASRQGTEAFF. The CDR3 nucleotides read TGCAGTGCTAGTAGACAGGGCACTGAAGCTTTCTTT. The chain links TRBV20-1 to TRBJ1-1; 7 nucleotides line up with TRBD1. Trimming took 3 bases from V and 4 from J; bases not matched to a gene: 2. Germline V gene data show CDR1 as DFQATT and CDR2 as SNEGSKA (reference sequence). The CDR3 has 12 amino acids.

This clone was recorded once. This chain connects TRBV3-1 (or the pseudogene TRBV3-2) to TRBJ2-1; 7 positions match TRBD2. The V segment lost 3 bases and the J segment 6 bases; nucleotides outside the gene matches: 11. Germline values: CDR1 LGHDT, CDR2 YNNKEL (reference sequence). The CDR3 has 16 amino acids. CDR3 sequence reads: CASSQGTGGGVNEQFF. Here the CDR3 DNA reads TGTGCCAGCAGCCAGGGTACGGGAGGAGGGGTCAATGAGCAGTTCTTC.

The rearrangement uses TRBV29-1 and TRBJ1-5, with D tentatively TRBD1 (5 bases). This CDR3 spans 13 amino acids. V lost 1 base and J 11 bases, leaving 15 bases between the germline ends. From germline, CDR1 is SQVTM and CDR2 ANQGSEA. The CDR3 sequence is CSVEGTRGSTQHF. DNA of the CDR3: TGCAGCGTTGAAGGGACACGGGGGAGTACCCAGCATTTT.

This sequence joins TRBV19 and TRBJ2-3, with 7 bases that match TRBD2. The CDR3 spans 16 residues. Germline assignment: CDR1 LNHDA and CDR2 SQIVND (reference sequence). The V and J ends lost 4 bases and 2 bases, in that order; junction bases with no gene match: 9. In nucleotides, the CDR3 is TGTGCCAGTAGTACGGGACTAAACCCCCCCACAGATACGCAGTATTTT. Translation gives CASSTGLNPPTDTQYF.

The rearrangement uses TRBV5-4 and TRBJ2-7, with 10 bases identical to TRBD1. This CDR3 spans 15 amino acids. The trim removed 3 bases at V and 1 base at J, leaving 4 bases unmatched. Per germline, CDR1 SGHNT and CDR2 YYREEE (reference sequence). The CDR3 bases are TGTGCCAGCAGCTCTGGGGACAGGGGTTCCTACGAGCAGTACTTC. Protein product: CASSSGDRGSYEQYF.